This TCR beta chain was profiled in a study of blood T cell repertoires in COVID-19. The protocol was immunoSEQ multiplex PCR, while the TCRdb copy is restricted to in-frame clones and leaves out a portion. The sample shows under 300,000 clones, about 93% of them seen only once. Per germline, CDR1 SGHDT and CDR2 YYEEEE. The CDR3 runs 14 residues. Trimming removed 0 bases at V and 5 bases at J, with 11 bases between. The sequenced sample consisted of PBMCs or T cells enriched from blood (not recorded which). The clonotype was recovered from a woman in her late teens or twenties who had recovered from COVID-19. The chain recombines TRBV5-6 with TRBJ1-1, with D uncertain. The CDR3 nucleotides are TGTGCCAGCAGCTTGGCCGGAGGGAGTACTGAAGCTTTCTTT. This gives the protein CASSLAGGSTEAFF.